The next 22 T cell receptor beta chains were all read from a single sample in a study of regulatory T cells in long-lasting Graves disease. Combining iRepertoire HTBI primers with Arm-PCR of CDR3 regions, the authors built TCR beta libraries. MiXCR, run by TCRdb on the multiplex PCR reads, gives a single entry per CDR3 protein. Of approximately 560,000 distinct CDR3 sequences listed, roughly 15% were seen once; the top ten hold 12%. The time point: newly diagnosed GD, antithyroid drugs for less than 3 months. Making the TCR library involved RNA that had been extracted from PBMCs. The same sample was also used in a study of T cells in Graves' hyperthyroidism and ophthalmopathy.

Material: peripheral blood mononuclear cells (PBMCs), obtained at new diagnosis, from a patient treated with antithyroid drugs. Source of these receptors: a man aged 18-30 years with Graves disease.

The rearrangement uses TRBV29-1 and TRBJ2-3; no clear D gene. This CDR3 has 11 amino acids. Germline loops: CDR1 SQVTM, CDR2 ANQGSEA. The CDR3 nucleotides read TGCGGCGGATTAAGCACAGATACGCAGTATTTT. It is translated as CGGLSTDTQYF.

The sample holds a few counts of this clonotype. The chain combines TRBV7-3 with TRBJ2-1; 7 positions match TRBD1. The CDR3 is made up of 14 amino acids. Germline CDR1 is SGHTA and CDR2 is FQGTGA. Germline trimming cut 4 bases from V and 7 bases from J; bases unmatched to any gene: 7. CDR3 loop: CASSSTHRGNEQFF. DNA of the CDR3: TGTGCCAGCAGCTCTACCCACAGGGGTAATGAGCAGTTCTTC. The variable domain in full, with the rest retrieved from reference TRBV7-3 and TRBJ2-1, is GAGVSQTPSNKVTEKGKYVELRCDPISGHTALYWYRQSLGQGPEFLIYFQGTGAADDSGLPNDRFFAVRPEGSVSTLKIQRTERGDSAVYLCASSSTHRGNEQFFGPGTRLTVL.

The chain employs TRBV6-5 and TRBJ1-2; D unclear. CDR1 and CDR2 from the germline V gene are MNHEY and SVGAGI. The CDR3 sequence is 15 residues long. Trimming pared 4 bases from V and 8 bases from J, leaving 20 bases between. CDR3 amino acids: CASSSLAGNSQGYTF. As DNA, the CDR3 is TGTGCCAGCAGTTCCCTGGCGGGCAACTCGCAAGGCTACACCTTC.

Of note for this clonotype: This could be a read error, since a much larger clone is one nucleotide away. This sequence joins TRBV19 and TRBJ2-1; 9 positions match TRBD2. The CDR3 runs to 15 residues. Germline-derived CDR1 and CDR2 are LNHDA and SQIVND (reference sequence). The CDR3 region has the DNA TGTACCAGTAGTATCAGCGGGAGGACCAACAATGAGCAGTTCTTC. It translates to CTSSISGRTNNEQFF.

This clonotype was observed many times. This sequence joins TRBV7-9 and TRBJ2-7; 7 bases are a match to TRBD1. Per germline, CDR1 SEHNR and CDR2 FQNEAQ (reference sequence). V lost 5 bases and J lost 8; bases outside the gene matches: 6. The length of the CDR3 is 12 residues. DNA of the CDR3: TGTGCCAGCAGCCTCGACAGGGTCCAGCAGTACTTC. Its translation: CASSLDRVQQYF.

The V gene is TRBV12-3 or TRBV12-4, the J gene TRBJ2-3; a possible D gene is TRBD2 (6 bases). V lost 5 bases and J 3 bases, leaving 15 bases between the germline ends. The CDR3 has 15 amino acids. The CDR3: CASSVIAEKTDTQYF. In nucleotides, the CDR3 is TGTGCCAGCAGTGTGATAGCGGAGAAGACAGATACGCAGTATTTT.

V gene TRBV20-1 combines with J gene TRBJ2-3, with 10 bases matching TRBD2. The J call may be faulty, since TRBJ2-5 better matches the DNA end. The germline CDR1 and CDR2 sequences are DFQATT and SNEGSKA (reference sequence). The CDR3 covers 14 residues. This CDR3 is CSATSGSLGETQYF. CDR3 DNA: TGCAGTGCTACTAGCGGGAGCTTGGGGGAGACCCAGTACTTC.

This clonotype appeared a few times. This chain connects TRBV4-1 to TRBJ2-7; 9 nucleotides line up with TRBD1. Germline V gives CDR1 MGHRA, CDR2 YSYEKL. After removal of 1 base from V and 2 bases from J, the junction contained 6 bases not matched to a gene. This CDR3 spans 16 amino acids. The CDR3 DNA reads TGCGCCAGCAGCCAAGGGCTGGACAGGGGAACCTACGAGCAGTACTTC. Translating gives CASSQGLDRGTYEQYF.

This clonotype was recorded a few times. Given a much more abundant clone one base away, this may be a read error. Without the conserved terminal phenylalanine or tryptophan, this CDR3 likely stems from a read error. The chain employs TRBV4-1 and TRBJ1-1, with D tentatively TRBD1 (5 bases). CDR3 length equals 12 residues. Germline V lookup: CDR1 MGHRA, CDR2 YSYEKL. The germline V and J ends were trimmed by 3 bases and 5 bases, with 7 bases remaining between them. CDR3: CASSQRGTEAFS. Written as DNA, the CDR3 is TGCGCCAGCAGCCAGCGGGGGACTGAAGCTTTCTCT.

The chain recombines TRBV25-1 with TRBJ2-2; either TRBD1 or TRBD2 may supply D (5 bases each). The V and J ends lost 4 bases and 8 bases respectively, with 20 bases between them. The CDR3 runs 16 residues. CDR1 and CDR2 from the germline V gene are MGHDK and SYGVNS. CDR3 nucleotide sequence: TGTGCCAGCAGTGTCTCCCCGGGACCCCTCTCAGGGGAGCTGTTTTTT. The encoded protein is CASSVSPGPLSGELFF.

This clonotype was detected ten times or more. This rearrangement joins TRBV10-3 to TRBJ2-2, with 8 nucleotides matching TRBD1. The CDR3 consists of 15 residues. Unmatched junction bases numbered 5, after V lost 5 bases and J lost 3 bases. Germline assignment: CDR1 ENHRY and CDR2 SYGVKD. CDR3 coding DNA: TGTGCCATCAGTAGGGGACAGGACTACACCGGGGAGCTGTTTTTT. It specifies CAISRGQDYTGELFF.

In its sample, this clonotype was seen a few times. The V call is TRBV5-8, the J call TRBJ1-5, with D perhaps TRBD1 (5 bases). CDR1 and CDR2 (germline): SGHTS, YDEGEE. CDR3 length equals 12 residues. V lost 5 bases, J lost 7 bases, and 10 bases lay in between. The CDR3 sequence is CASRGVGQPQHF. Here the CDR3 DNA reads TGTGCCAGCAGGGGGGTGGGACAGCCCCAGCATTTT.

This clonotype was counted ten times or more. The V and J genes are TRBV20-1 and TRBJ1-6, with D perhaps matching TRBD1 (5 bases). The CDR3 extends over 13 amino acids. CDR1 DFQATT and CDR2 SNEGSKA come from the germline V gene (reference sequence). V lost 1 base, J lost 8 bases, and 9 bases lay in between. The CDR3 DNA reads TGCAGTGCTAGAGGGGACGCCTATTCACCCCTCCACTTT. Amino acids: CSARGDAYSPLHF.

The table lists this clonotype with a few counts. V usage is TRBV13 and J usage is TRBJ2-4, with D possibly matching TRBD2 (7 bases). The V end lost 5 bases, the J end lost 0 bases, and 17 bases lay between the germline ends. Germline CDR1 is PRHDT and CDR2 is FYEKMQ (reference sequence). The CDR3 extends over 17 amino acids. The CDR3 region is CASSPARGAAAKNIQYF. CDR3 DNA: TGTGCCAGCAGCCCCGCACGGGGGGCGGCAGCCAAAAACATTCAGTACTTC.

This clonotype was counted many times. This chain connects TRBV7-9 to TRBJ2-5; TRBD1 matches at 10 bases. The CDR3 is made up of 14 amino acids. Germline V gene lookup returns CDR1 SEHNR and CDR2 FQNEAQ (reference sequence). Trimming cost V 4 bases and J 5 bases; bases outside gene matches: 4. The CDR3 loop reads CASSSEDRGETQYF. CDR3 in DNA: TGTGCCAGCAGCTCCGAGGACAGGGGGGAGACCCAGTACTTC.

Many counts were recorded for this clonotype. The CDR3: CASSPSGSMNTEAFF. The CDR3 bases are TGTGCCAGCTCACCTTCAGGGTCCATGAACACTGAAGCTTTCTTT. The chain couples TRBV18 to TRBJ1-1, with D tentatively TRBD1 (5 bases). Trimming pared 3 bases from V and 0 bases from J, leaving 11 bases between. The germline V gene has CDR1 KGHSH and CDR2 LQKENI. The CDR3 loop spans 15 amino acids.

This clonotype was seen at least ten times. The rearrangement uses TRBV18 and TRBJ1-1; D ambiguous. This CDR3 is 12 amino acids long. The germline gives CDR1 KGHSH, CDR2 LQKENI. V lost 6 bases and J 10 bases, leaving 15 bases between the germline ends. CDR3 sequence: CASSPLGGVAFF. CDR3 coding DNA: TGTGCCAGCTCGCCCCTTGGCGGTGTAGCTTTCTTT. The variable domain in full, with the rest retrieved from reference TRBV18 and TRBJ1-1, is NAGVMQNPRHLVRRRGQEARLRCSPMKGHSHVYWYRQLPEEGLKFMVYLQKENIIDESGMPKERFSAEFPKEGPSILRIQQVVRGDSAAYFCASSPLGGVAFFGQGTRLTVV.

This clonotype was observed at least ten times. The chain is built from TRBV6-2 or TRBV6-3 and TRBJ2-5, with a weak D call TRBD1 (6 bases). Trimming took 2 bases from V and 2 from J, leaving 15 bases between them. The CDR3 sequence is 16 residues long. Germline CDR1 is MNHEY and CDR2 is SVGEGT. CDR3 in amino acids: CASSYLGRGFQETQYF. CDR3 DNA sequence: TGTGCCAGCAGTTACCTCGGCAGGGGATTTCAAGAGACCCAGTACTTC.

This clonotype was found once. One base away lies a much larger clone, so this may be a sequencing read error. The CDR3 ends on some other residue instead of the conserved phenylalanine or tryptophan, so this is likely a read error. This rearrangement joins TRBV7-9 to TRBJ2-7; 9 nucleotides line up with TRBD1. CDR1 is SEHNR and CDR2 is FQNEAQ in the germline V gene (reference sequence). The V and J ends lost 5 bases and 5 bases, in that order; junction bases with no gene match: 10. The CDR3 length is 15 residues. Here the CDR3 DNA reads TGTGCCAGCAGCATACTAGGGGACAGGGTAAACGAGCAGTACCTC. Protein sequence: CASSILGDRVNEQYL.

This clonotype was detected a few times. This may arise from a read error, as a much more abundant clone is one base away. The rearrangement joins TRBV3-1 to TRBJ2-1; TRBD1 or TRBD2 may be the D gene (5 bases each). V was pared by 9 bases and J by 0 bases, with 12 bases between. The CDR3 runs to 14 residues. The V gene's germline CDR1 is LGHDT and CDR2 YNNKEL (reference sequence). The CDR3 DNA follows: TGTGCCAGTGGACGGGGCCGCTCCTACAATGAGCAGTTCTTC. Protein: CASGRGRSYNEQFF.

This clonotype was seen a handful of times. The genes are TRBV25-1 and TRBJ1-1, with D perhaps matching TRBD1 (5 bases). The V gene lost 6 bases and the J gene lost 4 bases, with 18 bases spanning the gap. The CDR3 has 15 residues. Germline V gene data show CDR1 as MGHDK and CDR2 as SYGVNS. This chain's CDR3 is CASSPTGLLSTEAFF. The CDR3 DNA follows: TGTGCCAGCAGCCCCACAGGTCTCCTGAGCACTGAAGCTTTCTTT.

The count of this clonotype is one. This sequence joins TRBV4-1 and TRBJ2-2, with 10 nucleotides matching TRBD1. V was clipped by 4 bases and J by 3 bases; unmatched bases: 5. The CDR3 has 16 residues. Germline CDR1 reads MGHRA; CDR2 reads YSYEKL. The CDR3 protein is CASSPSGTGDTGELFF. The CDR3 bases are TGCGCCAGCAGCCCGTCAGGGACAGGGGACACCGGGGAGCTGTTTTTT.